This T cell receptor (beta chain) was documented in a study of blood T cell repertoires in COVID-19. Study-level information: The samples span acute and convalescent COVID-19 from the United States, Italy and Spain. PBMCs, B-cell-depleted T cells, or T cells provided the cDNA or gDNA that made up the material.

Under the authors' procedure: From reference gene primer amplification, estimates of nucleated cell counts were derived. Profiled with immunoSEQ multiplex PCR; TCRdb holds only in-frame clones, not every one. V, J and clone size reflect that table, while D and trimming were determined from the DNA. Of some 70,000 clones in the sample, around 87% were seen once. Germline CDR1 reads SGHTA; CDR2 reads FQGTGA. This CDR3 has 12 residues. The V gene lost 4 bases and the J gene lost 5 bases, with 9 bases spanning the gap. The sample comprised peripheral blood. This TCR came from a man over 45 with active COVID-19. V gene TRBV7-3 combines with J gene TRBJ2-7; D perhaps matches TRBD2 (5 bases). CDR3 DNA: TGTGCCAGCAGCTCGGACGGGAACGAGCAGTACTTC. Protein product: CASSSDGNEQYF.